The 5 T cell receptor beta chains listed next were all sequenced from one sample in a study of neurological immune-mediated disorders. TCRdb used MiXCR to reprocess the 5' RACE reads, holding one entry per CDR3 protein. The sample lists 55,000 or so distinct CDR3 sequences, under 5% occurring once. Sequencing input: CD4+ T cells from blood. The receptor set was obtained from a woman in her forties with multiple sclerosis.

This clonotype was observed at least ten times. The V and J genes are TRBV3-1 and TRBJ2-1; TRBD2 aligns across 7 bases. After removal of 0 bases from V and 4 bases from J, the junction contained 3 bases not matched to a gene. Per germline, CDR1 LGHDT and CDR2 YNNKEL (reference sequence). The length of the CDR3 is 15 residues. CDR3 nucleotides: TGTGCCAGCAGCCAAGAACCAGCGGGGTACAATGAGCAGTTCTTC. Residues: CASSQEPAGYNEQFF.

The chain recombines TRBV28 with TRBJ1-1; D not certain. This CDR3 comprises 15 residues. V lost 8 bases to trimming and J lost 2 bases, with 18 bases between them. Per germline, CDR1 MDHEN and CDR2 SYDVKM. The CDR3 spells CASPGKRTCNTEAFF. CDR3 coding DNA: TGTGCCAGCCCCGGCAAACGGACCTGTAACACTGAAGCTTTCTTT.

The table lists this clonotype with many counts. V and J are TRBV20-1 and TRBJ1-6; maybe TRBD1 (5 bases). The CDR3 contains 15 residues. The germline gives CDR1 DFQATT, CDR2 SNEGSKA (reference sequence). V was pared by 6 bases and J by 7 bases, with 19 bases between. CDR3 in amino acids: CSASESWGLNSPLHF. CDR3 bases: TGCAGTGCCTCCGAGAGTTGGGGCCTAAATTCACCCCTCCACTTT.

This clonotype has at least ten counts. The chain uses TRBV5-1 and TRBJ1-4; D ambiguous. The length of the CDR3 is 14 residues. With 2 bases removed from V and 0 bases from J, the gap between germline ends came to 5 bases. In germline, CDR1 is SGHRS, CDR2 YFSETQ. CDR3 bases: TGCGCCAGCAGCTTTCAGCCAACTAATGAAAAACTGTTTTTT. Translation: CASSFQPTNEKLFF.

There are many counts of this clonotype. As DNA, the CDR3 is TGTGCCAGCAGTAGCAGAGGGTACCAAGAGACCCAGTACTTC. The encoded protein is CASSSRGYQETQYF. The chain carries TRBV2 and TRBJ2-5; TRBD2 might be the D (5 bases). This CDR3 has 14 residues. The germline gives CDR1 SNHLY, CDR2 FYNNEI. V gave up 5 bases and J gave up 0 bases, with 10 bases separating them.